This T cell receptor (beta chain) was recorded in a study of blood T cell repertoires in COVID-19. Study context: Whether acute or convalescent, the COVID-19 samples came from the United States, Italy and Spain. Sample material is recorded as cDNA or gDNA derived from T cells, B-cell-depleted T cells, or PBMCs.

As processed by the authors: For nucleated cells, counts were estimated from reference gene primer amplification. Method: immunoSEQ multiplex PCR; TCRdb's copy keeps in-frame clones and lacks some. That table furnishes V, J and clone size, whereas the DNA furnished D and trimming. The data contain roughly 200,000 clones, roughly 90% of them singletons. Germline V gene lookup returns CDR1 LGHDT and CDR2 YNNKEL (reference sequence). J was trimmed by 0 bases and V by 5 bases; bases with no gene match: 3. This CDR3 has 15 residues. While infection was still active, Seattle patients were enrolled and then followed longitudinally.

The chain employs TRBV3-1 (or the pseudogene TRBV3-2) and TRBJ2-3, with 9 bases matching TRBD2. The clonotype comes from a man between 45 and 60 years old with COVID-19, enrolled during active disease. The sample comprised peripheral blood. The CDR3 nucleotides read TGTGCCAGCAGCAAGCGGGAGGTGAGCACAGATACGCAGTATTTT. Translated: CASSKREVSTDTQYF.